The source of this T cell receptor beta chain is a study of blood T cell repertoires in COVID-19. Clones were read by immunoSEQ multiplex PCR, and TCRdb kept only the in-frame ones, dropping some. The sample holds about 150,000 clones, about 87% seen once. The CDR3 is 15 amino acids. Looked up from germline, CDR1 is SGHTA and CDR2 is FQGNSA. V was cut by 3 bases and J by 1 base, with 10 bases left in between. Sequencing input: peripheral blood. V and J are TRBV7-2 and TRBJ1-5; D might be TRBD1 (5 bases). The sequence came from a man aged 60 to 69 with active or convalescent COVID-19. The CDR3 here is CASSFAGYSNQPQHF. CDR3 in DNA: TGTGCCAGCAGCTTTGCAGGGTACAGCAATCAGCCCCAGCATTTT. Variable domain in full (rest from reference TRBV7-2 and TRBJ1-5): GAGVSQSPSNKVTEKGKDVELRCDPISGHTALYWYRQSLGQGLEFLIYFQGNSAPDKSGLPSDRFSAERTGGSVSTLTIQRTQQEDSAVYLCASSFAGYSNQPQHFGDGTRLSIL.